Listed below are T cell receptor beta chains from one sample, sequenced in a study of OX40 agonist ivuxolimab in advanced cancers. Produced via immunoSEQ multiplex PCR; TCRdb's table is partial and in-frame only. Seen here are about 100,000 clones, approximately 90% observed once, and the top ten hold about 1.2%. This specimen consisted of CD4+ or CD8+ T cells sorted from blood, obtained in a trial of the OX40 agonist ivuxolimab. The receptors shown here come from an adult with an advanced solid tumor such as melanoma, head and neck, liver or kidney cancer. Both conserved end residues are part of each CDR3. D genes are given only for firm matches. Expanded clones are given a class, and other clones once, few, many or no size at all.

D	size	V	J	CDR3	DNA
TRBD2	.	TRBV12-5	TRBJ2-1	CASCIGTSLGEQFF	TGTGCTAGTTGCATCGGGACTAGCCTGGGGGAGCAGTTCTTC
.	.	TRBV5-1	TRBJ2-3	CASSLAASTDTQYF	TGCGCCAGCAGCTTGGCGGCCAGCACAGATACGCAGTATTTT
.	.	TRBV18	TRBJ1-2	CASSPTGPYGYTF	TGTGCCAGCTCCCCTACCGGGCCCTATGGCTACACCTTC
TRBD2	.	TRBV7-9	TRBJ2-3	CASSSGLAGETDTQYF	TGTGCCAGCAGCTCGGGACTAGCGGGAGAGACAGATACGCAGTATTTT
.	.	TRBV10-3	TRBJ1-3	CAISAAGNTIYF	TGTGCCATCAGTGCGGCTGGAAACACCATATATTTT
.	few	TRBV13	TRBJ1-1	CASSLGGSTEAFF	TGTGCCAGCAGCTTAGGGGGCTCGACCGAAGCTTTCTTT
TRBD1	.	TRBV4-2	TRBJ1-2	CASSQKTGGLIYGYTF	TGTGCCAGCAGCCAGAAGACAGGGGGCCTGATCTATGGCTACACCTTC
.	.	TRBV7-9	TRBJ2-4	CASSARQGGIQYF	TGTGCCAGCAGCGCCCGACAGGGAGGCATTCAGTACTTC
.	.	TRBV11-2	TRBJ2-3	CASSLSLALDTQYF	TGTGCCAGCAGCTTATCGCTAGCGCTAGATACGCAGTATTTT
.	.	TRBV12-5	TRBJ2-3	CASGLDALGDTQYF	TGTGCTAGTGGTTTGGACGCCCTCGGGGATACGCAGTATTTT
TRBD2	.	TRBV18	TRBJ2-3	CASSWTSGGNTDTQYF	TGTGCCAGCTCTTGGACTAGCGGGGGTAACACAGATACGCAGTATTTT
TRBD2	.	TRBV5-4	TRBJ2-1	CASSDGLAGGFF	TGTGCCAGCAGCGACGGACTAGCGGGAGGGTTCTTC
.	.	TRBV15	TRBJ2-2	CATSRGLINTGELFF	TGTGCCACCAGCAGAGGACTTATCAACACCGGGGAGCTGTTTTTT
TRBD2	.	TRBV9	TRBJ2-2	CASSVELAGGPDTGELFF	TGTGCCAGCAGCGTAGAGTTAGCGGGAGGCCCGGACACCGGGGAGCTGTTTTTT
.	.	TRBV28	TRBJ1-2	CASSLMDNKYGYTF	TGTGCCAGCAGTTTGATGGACAATAAATATGGCTACACCTTC
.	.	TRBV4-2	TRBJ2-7	CASSQEGGAGYEQYF	TGTGCCAGCAGCCAAGAGGGGGGCGCGGGCTACGAGCAGTACTTC
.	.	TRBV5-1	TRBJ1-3	CASSLEGSTFSGNTIYF	TGCGCCAGCAGCTTGGAAGGGTCTACCTTCTCTGGAAACACCATATATTTT
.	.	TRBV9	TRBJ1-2	CASSPRGREGYTF	TGTGCCAGCAGCCCAAGGGGCAGAGAAGGCTACACCTTC
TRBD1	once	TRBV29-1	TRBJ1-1	CSARDRGGYTEAFF	TGCAGCGCCCGGGACAGGGGGGGGTACACTGAAGCTTTCTTT
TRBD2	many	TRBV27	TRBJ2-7	CASSPTMSGSYEQYF	TGTGCCAGCAGCCCGACTATGAGCGGGAGCTACGAGCAGTACTTC
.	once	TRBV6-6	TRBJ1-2	CASSYSRGGYGYTF	TGTGCCAGCAGTTACTCGAGGGGAGGCTATGGCTACACCTTC
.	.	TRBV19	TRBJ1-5	CASSIAGKDSNQPQHF	TGTGCCAGTAGCATTGCGGGAAAGGATAGCAATCAGCCCCAGCATTTT
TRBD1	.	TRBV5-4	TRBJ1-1	CASSYPRTGNTEAFF	TGTGCCAGCAGCTATCCCCGGACAGGAAACACTGAAGCTTTCTTT
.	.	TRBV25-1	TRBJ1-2	CASSGEKFYGYTF	TGTGCCAGCAGTGGGGAAAAGTTCTATGGCTACACCTTC
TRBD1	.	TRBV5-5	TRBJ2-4	CASIGQVKNIQYF	TGTGCCAGCATCGGACAGGTCAAAAACATTCAGTACTTC
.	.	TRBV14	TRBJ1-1	CASSQETGYTEAFF	TGTGCCAGCAGCCAAGAAACGGGGTACACTGAAGCTTTCTTT
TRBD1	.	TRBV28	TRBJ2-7	CASSPGQTYEQYF	TGTGCCAGCAGCCCGGGACAGACCTACGAGCAGTACTTC